This T cell receptor beta chain came from a study of blood T cell repertoires in COVID-19. Study details: Sample material is recorded as cDNA or gDNA derived from T cells, B-cell-depleted T cells, or PBMCs.

For this clone: Other DNA sequences in the sample encode the same CDR3.

In the original workflow: Nucleated cell counts were estimated from reference gene primer amplification. The data were produced by immunoSEQ multiplex PCR, yet TCRdb's version contains in-frame clones alone and is incomplete. That table supplies the V and J calls and clone size; D and trimming were determined from the DNA. This sample has roughly 80,000 clones; 86% occur once, and the top ten carry about 2.1%. The length of the CDR3 is 15 residues. With 5 bases removed from V and 2 bases from J, the gap between germline ends came to 13 bases. Per germline, CDR1 SEHNR and CDR2 FQNEAQ (reference sequence).

The TCR originated in a woman aged 60-75 years with acute or convalescent COVID-19. This sequence joins TRBV7-9 and TRBJ2-1, with a weak D call TRBD2 (7 bases). The sample comprised peripheral blood. The CDR3 sequence is CASSLRGGAYNEQFF. The CDR3 nucleotides are TGTGCCAGCAGCCTGAGAGGGGGGGCCTACAATGAGCAGTTCTTC.